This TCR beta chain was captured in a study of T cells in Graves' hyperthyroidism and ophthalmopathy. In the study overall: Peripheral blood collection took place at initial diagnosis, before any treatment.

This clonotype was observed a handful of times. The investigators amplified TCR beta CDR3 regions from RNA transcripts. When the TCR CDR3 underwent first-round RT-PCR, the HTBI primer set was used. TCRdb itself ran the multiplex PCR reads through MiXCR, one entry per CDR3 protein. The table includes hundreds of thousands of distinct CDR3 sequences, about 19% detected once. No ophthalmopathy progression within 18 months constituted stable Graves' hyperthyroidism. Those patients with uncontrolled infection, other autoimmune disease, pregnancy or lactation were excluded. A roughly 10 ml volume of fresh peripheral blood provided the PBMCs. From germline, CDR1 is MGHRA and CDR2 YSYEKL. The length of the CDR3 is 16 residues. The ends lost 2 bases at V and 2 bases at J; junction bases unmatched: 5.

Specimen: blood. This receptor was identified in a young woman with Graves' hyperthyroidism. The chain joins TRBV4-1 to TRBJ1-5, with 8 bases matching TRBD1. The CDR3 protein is CASSQFNRGGNQPQHF. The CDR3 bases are TGCGCCAGCAGCCAATTTAACAGGGGGGGCAATCAGCCCCAGCATTTT.